The T cell receptor (beta chain) described here comes from a study of blood T cell repertoires in COVID-19. The wider study: Nucleic acid was either cDNA or gDNA, and it came from T cells, B-cell-depleted T cells, or PBMCs.

The method was immunoSEQ multiplex PCR; TCRdb's version includes in-frame clones alone and lacks a portion of them. The sample records about 350,000 clones, 85% to 90% being singletons. Seattle's cohort entered during active infection and was followed longitudinally. CDR1 is ENHRY, CDR2 SYGVKD, per germline. The CDR3 covers 13 residues. The trim removed 8 bases at V and 6 bases at J, leaving 3 bases unmatched. The receptor comes from a woman between 45 and 60 years old with COVID-19, enrolled during active disease. Sequenced: peripheral blood. The chain combines TRBV10-3 with TRBJ2-7, with 14 bases fitting TRBD2. CDR3 amino acids: CAIGTSGRGEQYF. CDR3 DNA sequence: TGTGCCATCGGGACTAGCGGGAGAGGCGAGCAGTACTTC.